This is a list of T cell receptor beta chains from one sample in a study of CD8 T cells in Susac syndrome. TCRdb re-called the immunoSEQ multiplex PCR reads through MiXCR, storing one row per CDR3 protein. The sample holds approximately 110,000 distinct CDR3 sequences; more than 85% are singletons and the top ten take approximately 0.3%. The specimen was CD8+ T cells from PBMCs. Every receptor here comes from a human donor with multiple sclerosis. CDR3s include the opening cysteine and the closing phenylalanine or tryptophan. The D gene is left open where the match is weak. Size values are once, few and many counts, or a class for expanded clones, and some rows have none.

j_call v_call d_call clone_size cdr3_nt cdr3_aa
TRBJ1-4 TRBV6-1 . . TGTGCCAGCAGTGAAGCATGGGAGGAAAAACTGTTTTTT CASSEAWEEKLFF
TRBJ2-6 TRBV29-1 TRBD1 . TGCAGCGTTTATCCAGGGGGCTCTGGGGCCAACGTCCTGACTTTC CSVYPGGSGANVLTF
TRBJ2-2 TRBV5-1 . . TGCGCCAGCAGCTTGGGGTTTATGGACACCGGGGAGCTGTTTTTT CASSLGFMDTGELFF
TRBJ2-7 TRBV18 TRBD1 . TGTGCCAGCTCACCCACCGGGACAGGGTCGCACGAGCAGTACTTC CASSPTGTGSHEQYF
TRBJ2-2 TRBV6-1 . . TGTGCCAGCAGTATCCGGGGACGGACCGGGGAGCTGTTTTTT CASSIRGRTGELFF
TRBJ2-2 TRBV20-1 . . TGCAGTGCTAGAGTGGGTAGCACCGGGGAGCTGTTTTTT CSARVGSTGELFF
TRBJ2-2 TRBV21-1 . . . CASSKLLAGRTPGSCFF
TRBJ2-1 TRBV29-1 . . TGCAGCGTTGTCACGCGGAACTACAATGAGCAGTTCTTC CSVVTRNYNEQFF
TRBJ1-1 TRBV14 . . TGTGCCAGCAGCCCCCGGGGGAACACTGAAGCTTTCTTT CASSPRGNTEAFF
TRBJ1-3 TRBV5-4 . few TGTGCCAGCAGCTTGGACCGGGGTTCGGGAAACACCATATATTTT CASSLDRGSGNTIYF
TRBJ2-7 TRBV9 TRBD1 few TGTGCCAGCAGCGTTATAGGGACAGACGAATACGAGCAGTACTTC CASSVIGTDEYEQYF
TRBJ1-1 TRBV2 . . TGTGCCAGCACTGAGGGGCAGGACATGAACACTGAAGCTTTCTTT CASTEGQDMNTEAFF
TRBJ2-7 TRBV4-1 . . TGCGCCAGCAGCCAAGGTCCCCGGGGCTACGAGCAGTACTTC CASSQGPRGYEQYF
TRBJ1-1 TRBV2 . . TGTGCCAGCAGGCAGGGCAGAATGAACACTGAAGCTTTCTTT CASRQGRMNTEAFF
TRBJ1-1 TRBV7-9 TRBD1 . TGTGCCAGCAGCCACAGGGGTCAGCGGGACACTGAAGCTTTCTTT CASSHRGQRDTEAFF
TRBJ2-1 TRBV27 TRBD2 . TGTGCCAGCAGATTCGCGGGGGGGCGGGTTGAGCAGTTCTTC CASRFAGGRVEQFF
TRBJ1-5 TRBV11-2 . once TGTGCCAGCAGCTTAACCATCAGCAATCAGCCCCAGCATTTT CASSLTISNQPQHF
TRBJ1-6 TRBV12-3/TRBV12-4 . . TGTGCCAGCACGCTAGGGCATGGCAGAGGGAATAATTCACCCCTCCACTTT CASTLGHGRGNNSPLHF
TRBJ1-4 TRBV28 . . TGTGCCAGCAGTTTACGGTGGAGTGTGGCTGAAAAACTGTTTTTT CASSLRWSVAEKLFF
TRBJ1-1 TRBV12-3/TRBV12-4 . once TGTGCCAGCAGCCTCCGGCCCATAACGAAAAACACTGAAGCTTTCTTT CASSLRPITKNTEAFF
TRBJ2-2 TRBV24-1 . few TGTGCCACCAGTGATCTACTAGATCGGGGCGGCGGGGAGCTTTTTTTT CATSDLLDRGGGELFF